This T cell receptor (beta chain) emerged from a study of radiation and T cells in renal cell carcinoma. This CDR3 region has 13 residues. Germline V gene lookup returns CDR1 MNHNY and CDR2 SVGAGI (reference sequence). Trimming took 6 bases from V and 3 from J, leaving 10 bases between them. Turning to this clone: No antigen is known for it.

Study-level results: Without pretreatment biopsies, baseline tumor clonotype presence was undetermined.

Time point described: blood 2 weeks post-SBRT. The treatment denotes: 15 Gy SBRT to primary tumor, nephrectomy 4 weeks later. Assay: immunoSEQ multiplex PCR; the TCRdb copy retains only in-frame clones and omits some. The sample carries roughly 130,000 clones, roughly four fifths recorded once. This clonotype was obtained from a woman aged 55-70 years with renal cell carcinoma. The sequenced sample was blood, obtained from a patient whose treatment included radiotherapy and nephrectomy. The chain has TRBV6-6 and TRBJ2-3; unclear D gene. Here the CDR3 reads CASSQPPTDTQYF. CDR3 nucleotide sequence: TGTGCCAGCAGCCAACCCCCAACAGATACGCAGTATTTT.